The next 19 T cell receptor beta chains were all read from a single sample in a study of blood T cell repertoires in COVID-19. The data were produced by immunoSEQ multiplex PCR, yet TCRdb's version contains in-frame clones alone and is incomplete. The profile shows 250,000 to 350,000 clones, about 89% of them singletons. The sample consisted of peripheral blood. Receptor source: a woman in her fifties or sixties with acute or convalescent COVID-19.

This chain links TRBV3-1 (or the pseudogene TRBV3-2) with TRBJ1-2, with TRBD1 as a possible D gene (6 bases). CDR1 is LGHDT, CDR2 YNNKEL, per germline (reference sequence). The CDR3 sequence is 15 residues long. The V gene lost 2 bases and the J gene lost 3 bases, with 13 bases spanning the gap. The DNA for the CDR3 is TGTGCCAGCAGCCAATATGGGGGGGCCCACTATGGCTACACCTTC. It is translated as CASSQYGGAHYGYTF.

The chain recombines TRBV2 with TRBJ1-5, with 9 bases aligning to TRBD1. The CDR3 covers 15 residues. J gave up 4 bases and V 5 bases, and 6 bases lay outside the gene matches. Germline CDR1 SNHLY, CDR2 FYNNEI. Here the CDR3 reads CASSPGTGLNQPQHF. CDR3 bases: TGTGCCAGCAGTCCCGGGACAGGGCTAAATCAGCCCCAGCATTTT.

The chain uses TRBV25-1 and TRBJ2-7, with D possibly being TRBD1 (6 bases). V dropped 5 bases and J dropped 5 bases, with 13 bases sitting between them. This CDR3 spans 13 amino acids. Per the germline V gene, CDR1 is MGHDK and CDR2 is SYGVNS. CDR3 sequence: CASSKQGVHEQYF. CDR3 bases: TGTGCCAGCAGTAAACAGGGTGTCCACGAGCAGTACTTC.

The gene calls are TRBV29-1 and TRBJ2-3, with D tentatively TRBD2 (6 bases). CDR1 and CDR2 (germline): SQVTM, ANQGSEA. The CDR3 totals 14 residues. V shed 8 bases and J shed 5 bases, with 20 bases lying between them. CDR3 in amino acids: CSLRGASRGDTQYF. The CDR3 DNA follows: TGCAGCCTCCGCGGGGCCTCGAGAGGAGATACGCAGTATTTT.

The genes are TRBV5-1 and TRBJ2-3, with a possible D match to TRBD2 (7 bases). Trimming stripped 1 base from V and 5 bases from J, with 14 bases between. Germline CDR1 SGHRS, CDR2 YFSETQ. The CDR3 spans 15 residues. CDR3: CASSLLGGRLDTQYF. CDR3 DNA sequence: TGCGCCAGCAGCTTGTTGGGGGGGCGTCTAGATACGCAGTATTTT.

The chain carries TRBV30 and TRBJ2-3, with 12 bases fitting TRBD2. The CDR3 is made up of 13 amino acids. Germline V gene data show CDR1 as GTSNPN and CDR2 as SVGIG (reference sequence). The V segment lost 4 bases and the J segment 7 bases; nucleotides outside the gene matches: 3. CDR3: CAWTSGRDHTQYF. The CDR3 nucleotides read TGTGCCTGGACTAGCGGGAGGGATCATACGCAGTATTTT.

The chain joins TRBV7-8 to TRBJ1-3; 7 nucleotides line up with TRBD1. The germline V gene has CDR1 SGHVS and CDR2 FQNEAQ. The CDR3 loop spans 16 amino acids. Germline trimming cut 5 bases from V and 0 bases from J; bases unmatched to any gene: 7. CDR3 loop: CASSPTTGNSGNTIYF. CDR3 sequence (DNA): TGTGCCAGCAGCCCTACGACAGGGAACTCTGGAAACACCATATATTTT.

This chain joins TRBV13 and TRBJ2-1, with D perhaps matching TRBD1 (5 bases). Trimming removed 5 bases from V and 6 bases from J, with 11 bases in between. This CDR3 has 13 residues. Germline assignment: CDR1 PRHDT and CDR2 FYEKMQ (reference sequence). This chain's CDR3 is CASSLWQGNEQFF. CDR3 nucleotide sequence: TGTGCCAGCAGCCTCTGGCAGGGCAATGAGCAGTTCTTC.

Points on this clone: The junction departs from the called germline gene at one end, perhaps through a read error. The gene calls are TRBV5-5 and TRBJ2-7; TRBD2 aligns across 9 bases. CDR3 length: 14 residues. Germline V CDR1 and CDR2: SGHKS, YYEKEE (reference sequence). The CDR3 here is CASRLASGDYEQYF. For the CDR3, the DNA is TGTGCCAGCAGATTGGCTAGCGGGGATTACGAGCAGTACTTC.

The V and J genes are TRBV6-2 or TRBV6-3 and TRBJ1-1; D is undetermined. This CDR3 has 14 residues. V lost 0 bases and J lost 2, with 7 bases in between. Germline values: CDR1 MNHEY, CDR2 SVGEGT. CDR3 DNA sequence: TGTGCCAGCAGTTACTCACAATTAAACACTGAAGCTTTCTTT. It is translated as CASSYSQLNTEAFF.

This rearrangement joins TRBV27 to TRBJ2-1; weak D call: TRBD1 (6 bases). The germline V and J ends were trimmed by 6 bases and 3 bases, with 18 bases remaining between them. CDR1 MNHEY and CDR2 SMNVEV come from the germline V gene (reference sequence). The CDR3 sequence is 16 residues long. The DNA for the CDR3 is TGTGCCAGCAGGCACATCTCGGGACACAGCTACAATGAGCAGTTCTTC. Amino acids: CASRHISGHSYNEQFF.

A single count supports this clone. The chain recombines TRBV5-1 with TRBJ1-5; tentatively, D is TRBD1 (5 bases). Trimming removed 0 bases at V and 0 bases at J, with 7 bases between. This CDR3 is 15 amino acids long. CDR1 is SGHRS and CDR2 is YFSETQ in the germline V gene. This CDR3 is CASSLEQGSNQPQHF. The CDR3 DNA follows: TGCGCCAGCAGCTTGGAGCAGGGTAGCAATCAGCCCCAGCATTTT.

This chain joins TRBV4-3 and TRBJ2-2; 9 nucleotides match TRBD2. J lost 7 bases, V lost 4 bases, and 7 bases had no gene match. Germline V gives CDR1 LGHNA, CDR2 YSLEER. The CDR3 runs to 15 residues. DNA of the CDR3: TGCGCCAGCAGCCGCGGGAGGGCGGGCGTCGGGGAGCTGTTTTTT. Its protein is CASSRGRAGVGELFF.

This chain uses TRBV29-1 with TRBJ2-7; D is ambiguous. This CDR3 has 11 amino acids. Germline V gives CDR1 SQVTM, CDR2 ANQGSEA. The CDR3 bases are TGCACCCGACTCTGTTACTACGAGCAGTACTTC. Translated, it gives CTRLCYYEQYF.

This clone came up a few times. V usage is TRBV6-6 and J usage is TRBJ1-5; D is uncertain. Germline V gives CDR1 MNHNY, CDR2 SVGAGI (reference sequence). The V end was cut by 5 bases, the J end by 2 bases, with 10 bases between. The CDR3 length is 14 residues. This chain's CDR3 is CASSGGTGNQPQHF. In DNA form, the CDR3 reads TGTGCCAGCAGTGGCGGAACTGGCAATCAGCCCCAGCATTTT.

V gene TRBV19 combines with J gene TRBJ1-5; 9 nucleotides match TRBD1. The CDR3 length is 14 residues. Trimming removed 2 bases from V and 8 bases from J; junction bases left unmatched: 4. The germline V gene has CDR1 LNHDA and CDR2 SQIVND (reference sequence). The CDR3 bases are TGTGCCAGTAGTATAACAGGGGGCGGGGAGCCCCAGCATTTT. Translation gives CASSITGGGEPQHF. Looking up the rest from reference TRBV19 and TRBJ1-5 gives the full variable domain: DGGITQSPKYLFRKEGQNVTLSCEQNLNHDAMYWYRQDPGQGLRLIYYSQIVNDFQKGDIAEGYSVSREKKESFPLTVTSAQKNPTAFYLCASSITGGGEPQHFGDGTRLSIL.

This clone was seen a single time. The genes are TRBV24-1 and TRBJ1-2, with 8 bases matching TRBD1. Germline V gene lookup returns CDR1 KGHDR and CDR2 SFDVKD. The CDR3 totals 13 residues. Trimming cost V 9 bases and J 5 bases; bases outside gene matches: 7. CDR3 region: CATSRQGQYGYTF. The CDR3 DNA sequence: TGTGCCACCTCCCGACAGGGGCAATATGGCTACACCTTC.

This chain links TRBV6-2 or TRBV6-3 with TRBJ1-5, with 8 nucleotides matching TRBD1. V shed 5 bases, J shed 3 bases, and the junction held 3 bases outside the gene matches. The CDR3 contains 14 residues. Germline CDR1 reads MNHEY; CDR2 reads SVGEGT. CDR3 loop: CASSTGGPNQPQHF. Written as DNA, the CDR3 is TGTGCCAGCAGTACAGGGGGACCCAATCAGCCCCAGCATTTT.

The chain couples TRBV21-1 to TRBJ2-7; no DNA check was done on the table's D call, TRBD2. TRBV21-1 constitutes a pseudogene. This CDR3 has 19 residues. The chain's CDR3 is CASSKNSPLSSGSSYEQYF. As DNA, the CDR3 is TGTGCCAGCAGCAAAAACTCCCCCCTAAGCAGCGGGAGCTCCTACGAGCAGTACTTC.